Following are 26 T cell receptor beta chains from one sample sequenced in a study of blood T cell repertoires in COVID-19 (TCRdb year 2020). Libraries came from the immunoSEQ multiplex PCR assay. The table was pulled from immuneACCESS by TCRdb, which kept in-frame rearrangements only. Such tables lose some clones; where checked, under half of the loss comes from unresolved V genes, and the rest has no known cause. The sample table holds 250,000 or so clones, of which about 89% were seen once. The top ten clones comprise 0.95% to 1.5% of the sample. The sequenced material came from PBMCs or T cells enriched from blood (not recorded which). Receptors were obtained from a human donor in a cohort exposed to, infected with or recovered from COVID-19 (not recorded which). The donor label of this sample is uncertain.

This clone appeared once. The CDR3: CASSLWASGGSETQYF. The CDR3 bases are TGTGCCAGCAGTTTATGGGCTAGCGGGGGATCAGAGACCCAGTACTTC. The V gene is TRBV27, the J gene TRBJ2-5; 10 bases are a match to TRBD2. CDR1 is MNHEY and CDR2 is SMNVEV in the germline V gene (reference sequence). Germline trimming cut 1 base from V and 4 bases from J; bases unmatched to any gene: 6. This CDR3 is 16 amino acids long.

V gene TRBV5-1 combines with J gene TRBJ2-7, with D possibly matching TRBD1 (6 bases). Germline V gene data show CDR1 as SGHRS and CDR2 as YFSETQ. The CDR3 runs 16 residues. V was pared by 2 bases and J by 5 bases, with 20 bases between. The CDR3 is CASSFFKLRGDHEQYF. In DNA form, the CDR3 reads TGCGCCAGCAGCTTTTTTAAACTCAGGGGTGACCACGAGCAGTACTTC.

V usage is TRBV6-5 and J usage is TRBJ2-7; 9 nucleotides line up with TRBD2. Germline lookup yields CDR1 MNHEY and CDR2 SVGAGI. The CDR3 covers 15 residues. Unmatched junction bases numbered 11, after V lost 4 bases and J lost 7 bases. CDR3 nucleotide sequence: TGTGCCAGCAGTTCTAGGCGGGGGGGCACTCAAGAGCAGTACTTC. It translates to CASSSRRGGTQEQYF.

V is TRBV12-3 or TRBV12-4 and J is TRBJ1-2; TRBD1 aligns across 8 bases. The CDR3 spans 13 residues. J lost 8 bases, V lost 7 bases, and 9 bases had no gene match. The CDR3 region is CASTLGQGGGYTF. In nucleotides, the CDR3 is TGTGCCAGCACCCTTGGACAGGGAGGGGGCTACACCTTC.

J is TRBJ1-6 and V is TRBV19, with D unclear. The CDR3 runs to 14 residues. CDR1 is LNHDA and CDR2 is SQIVND in the germline V gene (reference sequence). V gave up 3 bases and J gave up 7 bases, with 10 bases separating them. This chain's CDR3 is CASSIPSENSPLHF. In nucleotides, the CDR3 is TGTGCCAGTAGTATTCCCAGCGAGAATTCACCCCTCCACTTT.

The chain uses TRBV29-1 and TRBJ1-2; D call uncertain. With 4 bases removed from V and 4 bases from J, the gap between germline ends came to 19 bases. CDR1 and CDR2 from the germline V gene are SQVTM and ANQGSEA. The CDR3 sequence is 15 residues long. In DNA, the CDR3 is TGCAGCGTTGTTGCGCCCGGAGGAGATGCCTATGGCTACACCTTC. It encodes CSVVAPGGDAYGYTF.

The chain combines TRBV9 with TRBJ2-7, with D possibly TRBD2 on 5 matching bases. Germline V gene data show CDR1 as SGDLS and CDR2 as YYNGEE. V lost 0 bases and J lost 2, with 12 bases in between. The CDR3 is 15 amino acids. CDR3 sequence reads: CASSVDTDSPYEQYF. CDR3 in DNA: TGTGCCAGCAGCGTAGATACGGACTCCCCCTACGAGCAGTACTTC.

The CDR3 sequence is CTSSQDGGLNFSYNEQFF. In DNA form, the CDR3 reads TGCACCAGCAGCCAAGATGGAGGCCTCAACTTCTCCTACAATGAGCAGTTCTTC. The chain combines TRBV1 with TRBJ2-1; the tabulated D call, TRBD2, remains unverified against the DNA. TRBV1 has pseudogene status. CDR3 length: 18 residues.

The V call is TRBV7-3, the J call TRBJ1-2; D call uncertain. Per the germline V gene, CDR1 is SGHTA and CDR2 is FQGTGA. The V gene lost 3 bases and the J gene lost 7 bases, with 12 bases spanning the gap. This CDR3 has 13 residues. CDR3 region: CASSFPGDLGYTF. Here the CDR3 DNA reads TGTGCCAGCAGCTTCCCCGGGGATCTTGGCTACACCTTC.

This chain connects TRBV5-5 to TRBJ2-6; D is unresolved. The V end lost 0 bases, the J end lost 4 bases, and 8 bases lay between the germline ends. Germline loops: CDR1 SGHKS, CDR2 YYEKEE (reference sequence). The CDR3 length is 15 residues. The CDR3 protein is CASSLVGAGANVLTF. In DNA, the CDR3 is TGTGCCAGCAGCTTGGTGGGCGCCGGGGCCAACGTCCTGACTTTC.

This chain joins TRBV27 and TRBJ1-4; TRBD1 aligns across 7 bases. The CDR3 is made up of 15 amino acids. Germline CDR1 and CDR2: MNHEY and SMNVEV (reference sequence). With 6 bases clipped from V and 0 bases from J, the junction kept 4 bases outside the gene matches. CDR3 loop: CASRRTGATNEKLFF. The CDR3 coding sequence is TGTGCCAGCAGGCGGACAGGTGCAACTAATGAAAAACTGTTTTTT.

The rearrangement links TRBV5-8 to TRBJ1-1; TRBD1 matches at 7 bases. This CDR3 has 15 residues. CDR1 and CDR2 (germline): SGHTS, YDEGEE. The V and J ends lost 4 bases and 11 bases, in that order; junction bases with no gene match: 17. The CDR3 DNA reads as TGTGCCAGCAGCGTAGTTAGGGGGCGGTCTTCTGCGGCTTTCTTT. Translating it yields CASSVVRGRSSAAFF.

The chain has TRBV3-1 (or the pseudogene TRBV3-2) and TRBJ1-1; D is undetermined. Trimming pared 3 bases from V and 4 bases from J, leaving 18 bases between. The CDR3 totals 16 residues. CDR1 is LGHDT, CDR2 YNNKEL, per germline (reference sequence). CDR3 DNA sequence: TGTGCCAGCAGCCACTTAGAGAATAGACCGGGCACTGAAGCTTTCTTT. It codes for CASSHLENRPGTEAFF.

The chain couples TRBV19 to TRBJ1-1; D gene ambiguous. V was shortened by 7 bases and J by 5 bases, with 17 bases between the two germline ends. This CDR3 has 14 residues. Germline V CDR1 and CDR2: LNHDA, SQIVND (reference sequence). CDR3 DNA: TGTGCCAGTAAGGACCAGGCCCCGGGAACTGAAGCTTTCTTT. Translation gives CASKDQAPGTEAFF.

This chain uses TRBV27 with TRBJ1-2; D call uncertain. V lost 2 bases, J lost 6 bases, and 10 bases lay in between. The CDR3 loop spans 13 amino acids. CDR1 and CDR2 (germline): MNHEY, SMNVEV (reference sequence). For the CDR3, the DNA is TGTGCCAGCAGTTTAAGAGGCCTCAATGGCTACACCTTC. Translation: CASSLRGLNGYTF.

CDR3 protein: CATSGRTSGGLIQNTDTQYF. Written as DNA, the CDR3 is TGTGCCACCAGCGGCCGGACTAGCGGGGGCCTCATCCAAAACACAGATACGCAGTATTTT. This chain joins TRBV15 and TRBJ2-3, with TRBD2 matching over 13 bases. With 5 bases clipped from V and 2 bases from J, the junction kept 16 bases outside the gene matches. Looked up from germline, CDR1 is LNHNV and CDR2 is YYDKDF (reference sequence). This CDR3 is 20 amino acids long.

This sequence joins TRBV6-6 and TRBJ1-2; tentatively, D is TRBD1 (6 bases). Germline CDR1 is MNHNY and CDR2 is SVGAGI (reference sequence). The CDR3 loop spans 13 amino acids. With 5 bases removed from V and 2 bases from J, the gap between germline ends came to 9 bases. The CDR3 sequence is CASSAQGNYGYTF. CDR3 in DNA: TGTGCCAGCAGTGCGCAGGGGAACTATGGCTACACCTTC.

The gene calls are TRBV25-1 and TRBJ1-4; TRBD1 might be the D (5 bases). The CDR3 is made up of 14 amino acids. CDR1 and CDR2 (germline): MGHDK, SYGVNS. V was clipped by 3 bases and J by 0 bases, with 5 bases between them. CDR3: CASSDRATNEKLFF. The CDR3 coding sequence is TGTGCCAGCAGTGACAGGGCAACTAATGAAAAACTGTTTTTT.

The V call is TRBV11-2, the J call TRBJ1-1; unclear D gene. The V end lost 3 bases, the J end lost 3 bases, and 8 bases lay between the germline ends. This CDR3 has 13 residues. Germline CDR1 SGHAT, CDR2 FQNNGV. The CDR3 DNA reads TGTGCCAGCAGCTTTGTCGGTGACACTGAAGCTTTCTTT. Translating gives CASSFVGDTEAFF.

The chain carries TRBV20-1 and TRBJ2-7; 7 bases match TRBD1. Germline V gene sequence: CDR1 DFQATT, CDR2 SNEGSKA (reference sequence). The CDR3 consists of 11 residues. V shed 8 bases and J 7 bases; nucleotides not matched to a gene: 8. In DNA, the CDR3 is TGCAGTTACAGGGGATCAGGGGAGCAGTACTTC. Translation gives CSYRGSGEQYF.

DNA for the CDR3: TGTGCCAGCTCACAAGAGGAGTTTCCTTTCTTT. Translated, it gives CASSQEEFPFF. The chain links TRBV18 to TRBJ1-1; no reliable D call. Germline V gives CDR1 KGHSH, CDR2 LQKENI. The CDR3 sequence is 11 residues long. The V end lost 4 bases, the J end lost 12 bases, and 12 bases lay between the germline ends.

The chain links TRBV6-1 to TRBJ1-3; D is unresolved. Deletions cut 3 bases from V and 3 bases from J, with 15 bases between. Germline V gives CDR1 MNHNS, CDR2 SASEGT. The CDR3 length is 16 residues. The CDR3 sequence: CASSEEGPRSGNTIYF. CDR3 DNA sequence: TGTGCCAGCAGTGAGGAGGGCCCTCGGAGTGGAAACACCATATATTTT.

The chain combines TRBV29-1 with TRBJ1-5; the D is unclear. The germline CDR1 and CDR2 sequences are SQVTM and ANQGSEA. CDR3 length: 10 amino acids. V lost 6 bases and J 4 bases, leaving 4 bases between the germline ends. For the CDR3, the DNA is TGCAGCGTCCGGAATCAGCCCCAGCATTTT. Translated, it gives CSVRNQPQHF.

This chain uses TRBV2 with TRBJ2-3; 16 bases are a match to TRBD2. Germline CDR1 SNHLY, CDR2 FYNNEI. The CDR3 length is 15 residues. J gave up 6 bases and V 4 bases, and 1 base lay outside the gene matches. CDR3 DNA sequence: TGTGCCAGCAGTGCGGGACTAGCGGGGGGGGATACGCAGTATTTT. Translation: CASSAGLAGGDTQYF.

The chain carries TRBV18 and TRBJ1-2, with TRBD1 matching 8 bases. Germline-derived CDR1 and CDR2 are KGHSH and LQKENI. This CDR3 is 17 amino acids long. V lost 1 base and J lost 7; bases outside the gene matches: 14. The DNA for the CDR3 is TGTGCCAGCTCACCACTCGCCCCTGACACAGGGGGTTCTGGCTACACCTTC. This encodes CASSPLAPDTGGSGYTF.

This clone occurred a few times. This sequence joins TRBV19 and TRBJ1-1; 8 positions match TRBD1. Germline V gene lookup returns CDR1 LNHDA and CDR2 SQIVND (reference sequence). V was clipped by 4 bases and J by 5 bases; unmatched bases: 9. The CDR3 totals 15 residues. CDR3 sequence (DNA): TGTGCCAGTAGTAACTCCCAGGGGGCGAGTACTGAAGCTTTCTTT. Protein sequence: CASSNSQGASTEAFF.